This TCR beta chain appears in the sequencing data of a study of cytomegalovirus exposure and HLA in healthy donors. The length of the CDR3 is 13 residues. Per germline, CDR1 MGHDK and CDR2 SYGVNS. Trimming removed 2 bases from V and 8 bases from J, with 11 bases in between. Donors in the study were healthy people who gave bone marrow. The PCR used 60 Vbeta and 13 Jbeta primers. Some clones are missing from TCRdb's copy, which holds only in-frame ones; the method was immunoSEQ multiplex PCR. The sample shows more than 110,000 clones, about three quarters of them seen only once. The receptor's source is a male donor in good health and CMV-seronegative. The sample taken for sequencing was PBMCs. The V call is TRBV25-1, the J call TRBJ2-3, with D perhaps matching TRBD2 (6 bases). The CDR3 reads CASSEGGSGTQYF. CDR3 DNA sequence: TGTGCCAGCAGTGAAGGGGGTAGCGGTACGCAGTATTTT.